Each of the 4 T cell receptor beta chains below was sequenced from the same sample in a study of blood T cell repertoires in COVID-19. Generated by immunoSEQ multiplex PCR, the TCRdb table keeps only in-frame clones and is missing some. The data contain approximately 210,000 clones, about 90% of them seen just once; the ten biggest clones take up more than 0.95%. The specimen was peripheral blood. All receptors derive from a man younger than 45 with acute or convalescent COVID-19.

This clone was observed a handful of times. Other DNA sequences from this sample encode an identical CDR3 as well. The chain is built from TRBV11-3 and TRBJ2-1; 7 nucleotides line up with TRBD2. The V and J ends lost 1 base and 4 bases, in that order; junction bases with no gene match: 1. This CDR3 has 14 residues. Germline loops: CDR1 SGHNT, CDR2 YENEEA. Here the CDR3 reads CASSLAGGYNEQFF. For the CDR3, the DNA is TGTGCCAGCAGCTTAGCGGGGGGATACAATGAGCAGTTCTTC.

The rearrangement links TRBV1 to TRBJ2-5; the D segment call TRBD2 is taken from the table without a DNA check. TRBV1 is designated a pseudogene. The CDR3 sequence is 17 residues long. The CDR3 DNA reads TGCACCAGCAGCCAAGATATCGGGACTAGCGGCCCTCGGTCCCAGTACTTC. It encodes CTSSQDIGTSGPRSQYF.

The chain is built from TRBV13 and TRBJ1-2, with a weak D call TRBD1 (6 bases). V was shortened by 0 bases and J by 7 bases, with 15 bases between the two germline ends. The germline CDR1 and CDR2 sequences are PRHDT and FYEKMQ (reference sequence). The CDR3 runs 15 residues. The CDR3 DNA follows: TGTGCCAGCAGCTTAGGCTTAGGGGGAACAGCTGGCTACACCTTC. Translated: CASSLGLGGTAGYTF.

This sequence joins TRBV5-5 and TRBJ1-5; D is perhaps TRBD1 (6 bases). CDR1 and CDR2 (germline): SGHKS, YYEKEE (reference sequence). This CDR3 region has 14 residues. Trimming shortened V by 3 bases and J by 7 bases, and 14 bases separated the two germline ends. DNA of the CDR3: TGTGCCAGCAGCTGGTCACAGGGTGGACAGCCCCAGCATTTT. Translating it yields CASSWSQGGQPQHF.